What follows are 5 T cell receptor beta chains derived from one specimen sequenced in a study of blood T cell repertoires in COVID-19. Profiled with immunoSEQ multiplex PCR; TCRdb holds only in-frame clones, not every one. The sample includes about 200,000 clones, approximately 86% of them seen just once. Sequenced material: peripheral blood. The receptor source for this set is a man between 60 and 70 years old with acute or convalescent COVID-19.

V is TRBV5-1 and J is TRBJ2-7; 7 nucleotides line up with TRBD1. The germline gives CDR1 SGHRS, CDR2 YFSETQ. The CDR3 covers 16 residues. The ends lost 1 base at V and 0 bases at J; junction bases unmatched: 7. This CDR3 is CASSLPGTASSYEQYF. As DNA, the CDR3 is TGCGCCAGCAGCTTGCCCGGGACAGCCTCCTCCTACGAGCAGTACTTC.

As DNA, the CDR3 is TGTGCCAGCAGCGAAACTCGCGGGGGGGCAAACACCGGGGAGCTGTTTTTT. This codes for CASSETRGGANTGELFF. The chain uses TRBV9 and TRBJ2-2; TRBD2 matches at 9 bases. The CDR3 has 17 residues. Trimming at V came to 3 bases and at J to 2 bases, leaving 8 bases not matched to a gene. CDR1 is SGDLS, CDR2 YYNGEE, per germline.

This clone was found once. This CDR3 is CASSSGLAGGPGEQFF. CDR3 coding DNA: TGTGCCAGCAGCTCGGGACTAGCGGGGGGGCCAGGTGAGCAGTTCTTC. The V gene is TRBV7-8, the J gene TRBJ2-1; 16 bases line up with TRBD2. Germline-derived CDR1 and CDR2 are SGHVS and FQNEAQ. J was trimmed by 9 bases and V by 4 bases; bases with no gene match: 6. The CDR3 is 16 residues long.

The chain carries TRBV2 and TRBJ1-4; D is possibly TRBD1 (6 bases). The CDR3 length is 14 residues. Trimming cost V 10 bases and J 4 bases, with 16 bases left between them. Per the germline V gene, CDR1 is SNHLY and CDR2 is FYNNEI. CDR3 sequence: CATAKDSNNEKLFF. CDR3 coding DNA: TGTGCCACCGCGAAGGACAGCAATAATGAAAAACTGTTTTTT.

In nucleotides, the CDR3 is TGTGCCAGCAGTGGAGCGGGACAGGGGACCTCAGATACGCAGTATTTT. Its protein product is CASSGAGQGTSDTQYF. The V and J genes are TRBV2 and TRBJ2-3; TRBD1 aligns across 10 bases. Per the germline V gene, CDR1 is SNHLY and CDR2 is FYNNEI. V shed 4 bases and J 4 bases; nucleotides not matched to a gene: 8. The CDR3 loop spans 16 amino acids.